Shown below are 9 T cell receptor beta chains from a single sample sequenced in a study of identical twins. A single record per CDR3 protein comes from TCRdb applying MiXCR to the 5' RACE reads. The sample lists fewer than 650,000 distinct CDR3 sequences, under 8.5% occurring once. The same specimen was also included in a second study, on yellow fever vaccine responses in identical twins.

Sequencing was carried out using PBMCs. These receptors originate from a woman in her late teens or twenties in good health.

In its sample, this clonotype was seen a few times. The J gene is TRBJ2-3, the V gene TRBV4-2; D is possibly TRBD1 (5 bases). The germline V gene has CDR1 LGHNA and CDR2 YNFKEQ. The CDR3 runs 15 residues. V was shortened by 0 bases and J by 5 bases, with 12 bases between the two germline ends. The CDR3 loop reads CASSQEAGLLDTQYF. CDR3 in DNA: TGTGCCAGCAGCCAAGAGGCAGGGCTTCTAGATACGCAGTATTTT.

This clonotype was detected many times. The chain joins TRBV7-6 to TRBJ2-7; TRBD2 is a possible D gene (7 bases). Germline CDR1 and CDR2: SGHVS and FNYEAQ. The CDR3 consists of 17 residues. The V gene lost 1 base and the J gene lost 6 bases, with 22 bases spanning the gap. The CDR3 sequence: CASSLDNGGLLSGEQYF. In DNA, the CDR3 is TGTGCCAGCAGCTTAGACAACGGGGGGCTCCTTTCCGGCGAGCAGTACTTC.

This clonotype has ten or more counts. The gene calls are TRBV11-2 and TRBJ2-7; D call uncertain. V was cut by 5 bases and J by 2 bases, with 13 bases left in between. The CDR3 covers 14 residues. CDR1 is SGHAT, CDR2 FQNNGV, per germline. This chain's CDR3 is CASSPRGSTYEQYF. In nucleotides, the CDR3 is TGTGCCAGCAGCCCTCGTGGGTCAACCTACGAGCAGTACTTC.

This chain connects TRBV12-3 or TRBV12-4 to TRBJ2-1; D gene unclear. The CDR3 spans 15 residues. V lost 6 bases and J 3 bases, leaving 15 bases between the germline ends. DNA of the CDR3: TGTGCCAGCAGACGCCCCGGAGTGAACTACAATGAGCAGTTCTTC. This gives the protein CASRRPGVNYNEQFF.

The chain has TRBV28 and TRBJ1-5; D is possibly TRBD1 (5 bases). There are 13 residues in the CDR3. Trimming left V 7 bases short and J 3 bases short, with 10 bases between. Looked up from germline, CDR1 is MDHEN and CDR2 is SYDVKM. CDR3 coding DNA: TGTGCCAGCATGACAGCTTTCAATCAGCCCCAGCATTTT. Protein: CASMTAFNQPQHF.

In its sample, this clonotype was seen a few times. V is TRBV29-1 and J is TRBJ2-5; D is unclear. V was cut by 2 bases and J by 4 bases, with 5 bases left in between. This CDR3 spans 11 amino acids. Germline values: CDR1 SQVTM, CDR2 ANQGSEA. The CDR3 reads CSVEWVETQYF. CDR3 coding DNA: TGCAGCGTTGAATGGGTAGAGACCCAGTACTTC.

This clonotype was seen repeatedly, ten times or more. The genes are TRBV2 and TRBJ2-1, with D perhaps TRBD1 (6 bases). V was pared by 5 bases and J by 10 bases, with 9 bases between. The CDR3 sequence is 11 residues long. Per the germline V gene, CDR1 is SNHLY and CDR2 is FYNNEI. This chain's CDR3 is CASSNRAEQFF. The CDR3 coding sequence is TGTGCCAGCAGTAACAGGGCAGAGCAGTTCTTC.

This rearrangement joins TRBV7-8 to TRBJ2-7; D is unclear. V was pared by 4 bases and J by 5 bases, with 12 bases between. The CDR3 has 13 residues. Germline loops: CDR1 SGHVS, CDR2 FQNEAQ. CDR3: CASSWTRLNEQYV. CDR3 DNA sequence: TGTGCCAGCAGCTGGACCCGACTGAACGAGCAGTACGTC.

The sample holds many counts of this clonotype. Here the CDR3 DNA reads TGTGCCAGCAGTTACTACAGGGTTAAGGAGCAGTTCTTC. It specifies CASSYYRVKEQFF. The J gene is TRBJ2-1, the V gene TRBV2; D perhaps matches TRBD1 (6 bases). V gave up 5 bases and J gave up 10 bases, with 15 bases separating them. The CDR3 contains 13 residues. The germline CDR1 and CDR2 sequences are SNHLY and FYNNEI.